The 3 T cell receptor beta chains below were found in one sample sequenced in a study of blood T cells in healthy people across ages. Primers used in a second PCR of about 6 to 11 cycles were a sample-barcoded 5' primer and a J-beta primer mix. In TCRdb, the 5' RACE reads were re-called with MiXCR into one record per CDR3 protein. The sample contains about 970,000 distinct CDR3 sequences, roughly 51% of which appear only once. The specimen was blood. The receptors were gathered from a woman aged 55-70 years in good health.

This chain uses TRBV3-1 with TRBJ1-5, with D possibly matching TRBD1 (6 bases). The germline V and J ends were trimmed by 0 bases and 6 bases, with 9 bases remaining between them. Germline values: CDR1 LGHDT, CDR2 YNNKEL (reference sequence). CDR3 length equals 14 residues. The CDR3: CASSQEGRGQPQHF. The CDR3 nucleotides are TGTGCCAGCAGCCAAGAGGGCAGGGGTCAGCCCCAGCATTTT.

V and J are TRBV29-1 and TRBJ2-1; perhaps TRBD1 as D (5 bases). V lost 0 bases to trimming and J lost 1 base, with 10 bases between them. Germline loops: CDR1 SQVTM, CDR2 ANQGSEA. The CDR3 length is 15 residues. This CDR3 reads CSVEDYRSSYNEQFF. DNA of the CDR3: TGCAGCGTTGAAGATTACAGGTCGTCCTACAATGAGCAGTTCTTC.

This clonotype was counted between two and nine times. This chain links TRBV12-3 or TRBV12-4 with TRBJ1-1; no reliable D call. The CDR3 length is 13 residues. Deletions cut 6 bases from V and 0 bases from J, with 8 bases between. CDR3 amino acids: CASSLRVNTEAFF. CDR3 nucleotides: TGTGCCAGCAGCTTAAGGGTGAACACTGAAGCTTTCTTT.